The clone carrying this TCR beta chain showed up just a few times. This record comes from a study of T-cell memory formation after mild COVID-19. Libraries for TCRalpha and TCRbeta carried sample barcodes and unique molecular identifiers via 5'RACE. TCRdb itself ran the 5' RACE reads through MiXCR, one entry per CDR3 protein. This table holds almost 350,000 distinct CDR3 sequences, less than 25% found once. The V gene's germline CDR1 is SGHDN and CDR2 FVKESK. This CDR3 spans 13 amino acids. The V gene lost 2 bases and the J gene lost 5 bases, with 8 bases spanning the gap. Input material: PBMCs or a T cell subset sorted from them (not recorded which). This chain links TRBV14 with TRBJ2-3; D unclear. The receptor's source is a man aged 18 to 29 who had mild COVID-19 (a few samples of this study predate the infection). Cell type and time point are not known. The CDR3 is CASSQNRGDTQYF. The CDR3 DNA sequence: TGTGCCAGCAGCCAAAATCGTGGAGATACGCAGTATTTT. The full variable domain, its missing parts supplied by reference TRBV14 and TRBJ2-3, is EAGVTQFPSHSVIEKGQTVTLRCDPISGHDNLYWYRRVMGKEIKFLLHFVKESKQDESGMPNNRFLAERTGGTYSTLKVQPAELEDSGVYFCASSQNRGDTQYFGPGTRLTVL.